The clone carrying this TCR beta chain has more than one count but fewer than ten. Its antigen remains unknown. This entry comes from a study of CD8 T cells in ankylosing spondylitis. General study findings and limits: Certain motif variants had earlier appeared in reactive arthritis synovial fluid and blood. Matched ankylosing spondylitis synovial fluid reportedly contained a significantly enriched population of disease-linked clones.

Trimming removed 2 bases from V and 3 bases from J, with 11 bases in between. The CDR3 loop spans 13 amino acids. The germline V gene encodes CDR1 SQVTM and CDR2 ANQGSEA. TCRdb itself ran the 5' RACE reads through MiXCR, one entry per CDR3 protein. The table has around 340,000 distinct CDR3 sequences, 20% to 25% seen once. This clonotype was obtained from a male donor with ankylosing spondylitis or in good health (not recorded which). Specimen: blood, either unsorted or a sorted T cell fraction (not recorded which). This chain links TRBV29-1 with TRBJ2-7; D is possibly TRBD1 (6 bases). As DNA, the CDR3 is TGCAGCGTTGAAACGTCCAGGGGCTACGAGCAGTACTTC. Translated: CSVETSRGYEQYF.